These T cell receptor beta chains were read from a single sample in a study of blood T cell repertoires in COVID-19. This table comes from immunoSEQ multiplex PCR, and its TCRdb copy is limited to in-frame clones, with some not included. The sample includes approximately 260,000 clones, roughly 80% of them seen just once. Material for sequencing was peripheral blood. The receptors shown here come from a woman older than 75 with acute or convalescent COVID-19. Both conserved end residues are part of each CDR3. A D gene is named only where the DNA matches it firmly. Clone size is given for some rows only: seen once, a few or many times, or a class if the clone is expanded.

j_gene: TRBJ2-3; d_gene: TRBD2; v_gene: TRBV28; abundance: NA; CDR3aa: CASSLGGLAGGEKYF; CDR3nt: TGTGCCAGCAGTTTAGGAGGGCTAGCGGGGGGTGAAAAGTATTTT
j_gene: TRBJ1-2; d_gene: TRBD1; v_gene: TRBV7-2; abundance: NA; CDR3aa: CASSTPTGALRGYTF; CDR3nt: TGTGCCAGCAGCACCCCAACAGGGGCCCTCAGAGGCTACACCTTC
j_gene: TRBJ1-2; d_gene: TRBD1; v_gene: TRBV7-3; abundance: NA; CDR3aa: CASILGADRGLEAYGYTF; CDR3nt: TGTGCCAGCATACTAGGTGCGGACAGGGGGCTCGAAGCCTATGGCTACACCTTC
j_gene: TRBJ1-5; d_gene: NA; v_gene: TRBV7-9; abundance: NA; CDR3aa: CASSVRGSEQPQHF; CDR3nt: TGTGCCAGCAGTGTACGGGGATCGGAACAGCCCCAGCATTTT
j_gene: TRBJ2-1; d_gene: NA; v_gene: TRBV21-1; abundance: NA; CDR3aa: CASSGAGGSGGSNEQFF; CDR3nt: TGTGCCAGCAGCGGGGCCGGCGGTAGCGGGGGGAGCAATGAGCAGTTCTTC
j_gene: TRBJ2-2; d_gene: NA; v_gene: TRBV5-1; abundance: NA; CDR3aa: CASSFVQGTGELFF; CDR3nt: TGCGCCAGCAGCTTCGTCCAGGGAACCGGGGAGCTGTTTTTT
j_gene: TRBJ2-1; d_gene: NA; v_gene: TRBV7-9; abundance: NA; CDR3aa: CASSLDGGGGRNEQFF; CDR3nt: TGTGCCAGCAGCTTAGATGGGGGCGGGGGCAGGAATGAGCAGTTCTTC
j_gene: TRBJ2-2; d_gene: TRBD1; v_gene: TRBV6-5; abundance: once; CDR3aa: CASSYTQGAGELFF; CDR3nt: TGTGCCAGCAGTTATACTCAGGGGGCCGGGGAGCTGTTTTTT
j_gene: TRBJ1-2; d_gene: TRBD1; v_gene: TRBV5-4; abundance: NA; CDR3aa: CASKQGSGYTF; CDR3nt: TGTGCCAGCAAACAGGGGTCTGGCTACACCTTC
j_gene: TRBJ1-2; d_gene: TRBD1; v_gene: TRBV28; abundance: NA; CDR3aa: CASRGGQGVGGYTF; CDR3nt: TGTGCCAGCAGGGGAGGACAGGGGGTTGGTGGCTACACCTTC
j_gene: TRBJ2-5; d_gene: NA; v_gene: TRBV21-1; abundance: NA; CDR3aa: CASSKARTGEETQYF; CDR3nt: TGTGCCAGCAGCAAAGCTAGGACAGGGGAAGAGACCCAGTACTTC
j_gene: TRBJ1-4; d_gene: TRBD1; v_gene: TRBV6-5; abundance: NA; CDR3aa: CASSYRTGVGTEKLFF; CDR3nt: TGTGCCAGCAGTTACAGGACAGGGGTTGGGACTGAAAAACTGTTTTTT
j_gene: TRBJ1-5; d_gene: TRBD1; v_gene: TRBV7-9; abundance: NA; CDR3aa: CASSAQGGSNQPQHF; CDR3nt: TGTGCCAGCAGCGCACAGGGGGGCAGCAATCAGCCCCAGCATTTT
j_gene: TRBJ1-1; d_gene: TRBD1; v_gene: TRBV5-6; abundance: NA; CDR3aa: CASSRGQVNTEAFF; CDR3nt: TGTGCCAGCAGCCGGGGACAGGTGAACACTGAAGCTTTCTTT